This T cell receptor beta chain appears in the sequencing data of a study of PD-L1 blockade in urothelial cancer. Overall study: Among blood samples, the median T cell count was approximately 140,000.

As to time point: pretreatment peripheral blood. Measured with immunoSEQ multiplex PCR; TCRdb has only the in-frame clones, and not every one. The sample consists of tens of thousands of clones, 70% to 90% of them appearing once. Germline V gene lookup returns CDR1 SEHNR and CDR2 FQNEAQ (reference sequence). The V segment lost 3 bases and the J segment 9 bases; nucleotides outside the gene matches: 1. This CDR3 contains 13 residues. The sample here was PBMCs, taken around atezolizumab (anti-PD-L1) treatment. This chain links TRBV7-9 with TRBJ2-1; 11 bases fit TRBD2. The TCR comes from a man in his sixties with urothelial cancer. Here the CDR3 reads CASSFSGGGEQFF. For the CDR3, the DNA is TGTGCCAGCAGCTTTAGCGGGGGGGGTGAGCAGTTCTTC.